This TCR beta chain comes out of a study of OX40 agonist ivuxolimab in advanced cancers. Study overall: Prior anti-PD-1, anti-PD-L1 or anti-CTLA-4 therapy was allowed; about 39% had some. Findings and limits, study-wide: Relative to CD4+ cells, CD8+ T cells on average had more expanded clones.

The length of the CDR3 is 16 residues. The germline V gene encodes CDR1 SEHNR and CDR2 FQNEAQ (reference sequence). J was trimmed by 3 bases and V by 3 bases; bases with no gene match: 4. Sequenced by immunoSEQ multiplex PCR; TCRdb stores in-frame clones only, minus some. Here the sample spans about 24,000 clones, roughly 73% being singletons. Notes on this clone: Its cognate antigen is unknown.

The source material was CD4+ or CD8+ T cells sorted from blood, sampled in a trial of the OX40 agonist ivuxolimab. The chain combines TRBV7-9 with TRBJ1-4, with TRBD1 matching 10 bases. The receptor was derived from an adult with an advanced solid tumor such as melanoma, head and neck, liver or kidney cancer. CDR3 in amino acids: CASSLTGGGSNEKLFF. The CDR3 DNA reads TGTGCCAGCAGCTTGACAGGGGGCGGTTCTAATGAAAAACTGTTTTTT.